This T cell receptor (beta chain) derives from a study of shared clonotypes between healthy human individuals. The overall study: Donors had three CD4 naive, three CD4 memory, two CD8 naive and one CD8 memory plate apiece. Overall study results and limits: The study drew on few donors, limiting represented genetic and exposure-history diversity.

CDR1 and CDR2 (germline): GTSNPN, SVGIG (reference sequence). The ends were cut back, 4 bases at V and 6 bases at J, with 12 bases in the middle. The CDR3 totals 12 residues. The test was conducted at deep level. Every immunoSEQ plate was one replicate of a subset's evenly spread DNA. Sequencing was performed with immunoSEQ multiplex PCR; in TCRdb, only in-frame clones are kept and a portion is missing. The table includes millions of clones, 85% to 95% detected once. Regarding this clone: Antigen unknown.

This TCR was recovered from a man between 18 and 29 years old in good health. Input material: naive CD4+ T cells sorted from blood. Subset noted: CD45RA+ positively selected. The chain recombines TRBV30 with TRBJ1-1; D is perhaps TRBD1 (6 bases). DNA of the CDR3: TGTGCCTGGATGATGAAGGGGGCTGAAGCTTTCTTT. Its translation: CAWMMKGAEAFF.